This record looks at one T cell receptor beta chain sequence and its context. This sample is drawn from a study of patients and donors after allogeneic stem cell transplantation. TCRdb reanalysed the RT-PCR reads using MiXCR and keeps one entry per CDR3 protein. The sample yields fewer than 800 distinct CDR3 sequences, roughly 0.8% seen once. The specimen sequenced was blood, either unsorted or a sorted T cell fraction (not recorded which). This receptor was obtained from a human donor who was either an allogeneic HSCT recipient or a stem cell or donor lymphocyte infusion donor (not recorded which). It is not recorded whose cells these are; they may come from a transplant donor.

The CDR3 DNA sequence: TGTGCCAGCAGCTTGATGGAGACTGAAGCTTTCTTT. Its protein is CASSLMETEAFF. The chain combines TRBV5-6 with TRBJ1-1; D is unclear. The CDR3 is 12 amino acids. Trimming took off 1 base at V and 5 bases at J, with 6 bases between the two ends. Germline V gene sequence: CDR1 SGHDT, CDR2 YYEEEE.